The clone carrying this T cell receptor beta chain has only a few counts. The data are from a study of T cell changes during pregnancy in multiple sclerosis. Only in-frame clones appear in the TCRdb table, and some are missing; sequencing was by immunoSEQ multiplex PCR. In the table there are 60,000 to 75,000 clones, roughly 90% of which are singletons. The material was peripheral blood, obtained before pregnancy. The origin of this receptor is a female donor with multiple sclerosis, enrolled in a pregnancy study.

As DNA, the CDR3 is TGTGCCAGCAGTGCCGGGGCAGGGGCGAATTCACCCCTCCACTTT. This sequence encodes CASSAGAGANSPLHF. This chain uses TRBV6-4 with TRBJ1-6; D is possibly TRBD1 (6 bases). This CDR3 spans 15 amino acids. Trimming cost V 4 bases and J 7 bases, with 14 bases left between them. Germline V gene sequence: CDR1 MRHNA, CDR2 SNTAGT.